The sequence of this TCR beta chain was determined in a study of identical twins. Overall study findings and caveats: Abundant beta clonotypes from cord blood bore fewer insertions; memory repertoires lacked this pattern.

As for this clonotype: Its antigen is unknown.

Germline CDR1 reads DFQATT; CDR2 reads SNEGSKA (reference sequence). The CDR3 runs 12 residues. The ends were cut back, 5 bases at V and 5 bases at J, with 10 bases in the middle. In TCRdb, the 5' RACE reads were re-called with MiXCR into one record per CDR3 protein. This table has approximately 220,000 distinct CDR3 sequences, around 9.6% appearing once. The chain has TRBV20-1 and TRBJ2-1; D is possibly TRBD2 (6 bases). The clonotype was recovered from a young woman in good health. The sequencing input was memory (CD45RO+) T cells sorted from blood. The chain's CDR3 is CSASSAHNEQFF. The CDR3 DNA is TGCAGTGCTTCTAGCGCCCACAATGAGCAGTTCTTC.